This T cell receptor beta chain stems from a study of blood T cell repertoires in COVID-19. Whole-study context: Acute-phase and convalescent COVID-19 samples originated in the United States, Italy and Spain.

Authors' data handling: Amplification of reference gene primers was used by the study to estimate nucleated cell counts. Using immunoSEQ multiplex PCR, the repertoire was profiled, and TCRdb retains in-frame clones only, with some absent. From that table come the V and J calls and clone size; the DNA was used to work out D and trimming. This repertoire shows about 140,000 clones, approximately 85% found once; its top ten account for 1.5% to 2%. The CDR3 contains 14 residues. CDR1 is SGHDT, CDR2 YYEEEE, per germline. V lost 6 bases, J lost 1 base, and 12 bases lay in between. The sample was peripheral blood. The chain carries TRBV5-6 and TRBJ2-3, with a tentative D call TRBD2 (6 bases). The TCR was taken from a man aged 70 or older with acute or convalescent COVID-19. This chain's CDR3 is CASIRGIGTDTQYF. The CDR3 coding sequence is TGTGCCAGCATCCGGGGGATTGGCACAGATACGCAGTATTTT.